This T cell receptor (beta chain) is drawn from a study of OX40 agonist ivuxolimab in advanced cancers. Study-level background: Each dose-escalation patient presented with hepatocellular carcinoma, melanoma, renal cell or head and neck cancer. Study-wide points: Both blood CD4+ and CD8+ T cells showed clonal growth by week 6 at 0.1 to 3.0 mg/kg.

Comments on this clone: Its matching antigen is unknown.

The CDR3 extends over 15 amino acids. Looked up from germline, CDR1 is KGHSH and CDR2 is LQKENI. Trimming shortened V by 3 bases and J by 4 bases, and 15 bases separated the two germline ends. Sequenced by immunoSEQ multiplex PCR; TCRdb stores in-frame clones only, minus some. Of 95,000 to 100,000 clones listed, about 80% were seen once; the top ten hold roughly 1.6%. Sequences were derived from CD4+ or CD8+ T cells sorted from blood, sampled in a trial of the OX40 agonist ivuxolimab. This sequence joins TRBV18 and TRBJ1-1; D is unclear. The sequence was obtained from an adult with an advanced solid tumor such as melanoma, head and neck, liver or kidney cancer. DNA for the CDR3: TGTGCCAGCTCACCTTTTGGGGAGGGTAGCACTGAAGCTTTCTTT. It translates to CASSPFGEGSTEAFF.